This T cell receptor (beta chain) was retrieved from a study of blood T cell repertoires in COVID-19 (TCRdb year 2020). For context, the study as a whole: Samples covering the acute and convalescent phases of COVID-19 were provided by collaborators in the United States, Italy and Spain. Subjects who had been exposed to COVID-19, were actively infected with it, or had recovered from it provided the deeply sampled blood TCRbeta repertoires that made up the dataset. The samples were drawn from the first 160 participants of the ongoing ImmuneRACE study and from 1,254 subjects provided by 6 global collaborators. The material from the prospective study consisted of cDNA or gDNA derived from T cells, B-cell-depleted T cells, or PBMCs. Where available, HLA class I and class II types were obtained from metadata supplied by the sample provider rather than from assay-based typing. A freely available public database, intended as a resource for researchers studying the immune response to SARS-CoV-2, is where the repertoires were released. Sample metadata almost always included a de-identified subject ID, COVID-19 status, age in years and sex. On the study overall, not on this receptor specifically: How much clinical and demographic metadata was included differed by source and by participant, and the metadata was provided uncurated.

TCRbeta CDR3 regions were amplified from genomic DNA using the immunoSEQ Assay, a bias-controlled multiplex PCR. From the authors' description of their analysis: Within the assay, amplification of reference gene primers was used to estimate how many nucleated cells each sample contained. To quantify the absolute abundance of each unique TCRbeta CDR3 rearrangement, sequence reads were collapsed and filtered. For each sample, productive Simpson clonality was calculated by taking the square root of Simpson's diversity index across productive rearrangements. As stored in TCRdb, this immuneACCESS dataset retains in-frame rearrangements with V and J assigned. A fraction of the clones does not appear; measured against another copy, unresolved V genes explain less than half of the discrepancy, and the remainder lacks a known reason. V and J calls and clone size are those listed in that table; D and trimming were worked out from the DNA. Counted in this sample were approximately 75,000 clones; 80% to 90% of them appeared once. The top ten clonotypes cover about 6.5% of the sample.

Worth noting for this clone: Its cognate antigen has yet to be identified. Nothing much larger sits one base from this clone, and base qualities are not available.

One collaborating source in Seattle enrolled patients while the patients were actively infected and followed the patients over time throughout the course of disease. Whole blood was collected in K2EDTA tubes by collaborating institutions according to the institutions' own protocols. For TCRbeta analysis, collaborator samples were shipped as frozen whole blood, as isolated PBMCs, or as DNA extracted from either sample type. V drops 4 bases and J drops 9 bases, leaving 13 bases in between. Looking up the germline V gene (reference sequence) yields CDR1 LNHDA and CDR2 SQIVND. Reading from cysteine to phenylalanine, the CDR3 counts 13 amino acids. The read is trimmed to its CDR3 DNA, 39 bases read in frame from base 1.

The sequenced sample was peripheral blood. The rearrangement combines TRBV19 with TRBJ1-5; TRBD1 might be the D gene, on 5 matching bases. This clonotype originated in a man aged 80 or over with COVID-19, enrolled during active disease. The CDR3 loop reads CASSTDSFRPQHF. Read as DNA, the sequence is TGTGCCAGTAGTACCGACAGTTTCCGGCCCCAGCATTTT.